The rows below give T cell receptor beta chains drawn from one sample of a study of T cells after yellow fever vaccination. TCRdb used MiXCR to reprocess the 5' RACE reads, holding one entry per CDR3 protein. Of fewer than 650,000 distinct CDR3 sequences detected, just over 20% appear once; the ten largest clones hold about 16%. Sequenced here: PBMCs, sampled roughly 20 days after the first yellow fever vaccination. These receptors were collected from a man aged 18 to 30 who received the YFV17D yellow fever vaccine. Both conserved end residues are part of each CDR3. A D gene is named only where the DNA matches it firmly. Clone size appears in some rows only: once, few, many, or a class for an expanded clone.

V: TRBV24-1; D: .; J: TRBJ1-1; size: few; CDR3: CATSEGGAGGFEAFF; DNA: TGTGCCACCAGTGAAGGTGGGGCGGGGGGATTTGAAGCTTTCTTT
V: TRBV9; D: TRBD1; J: TRBJ2-1; size: few; CDR3: CASSAPRGQSYNEQFF; DNA: TGTGCCAGCAGCGCGCCGAGGGGGCAATCCTACAATGAGCAGTTCTTC
V: TRBV4-1; D: .; J: TRBJ2-1; size: .; CDR3: CASSQDALNDPPWGNEQFF; DNA: TGCGCCAGCAGCCAAGATGCCCTTAATGACCCACCCTGGGGCAATGAGCAGTTCTTC
V: TRBV4-1; D: TRBD1; J: TRBJ1-6; size: .; CDR3: CASSSQGAEGNSPLHF; DNA: TGCGCCAGCAGTTCGCAGGGGGCTGAGGGTAATTCACCCCTCCACTTT
V: TRBV7-3; D: .; J: TRBJ2-1; size: few; CDR3: CASSFDNSYNEQFF; DNA: TGTGCCAGCAGTTTCGACAACTCCTACAATGAGCAGTTCTTC
V: TRBV20-1; D: TRBD2; J: TRBJ2-1; size: .; CDR3: CSARASGGLRYNEQFF; DNA: TGCAGTGCTAGAGCTAGCGGGGGGCTCCGATACAATGAGCAGTTCTTC
V: TRBV6-4; D: .; J: TRBJ2-3; size: once; CDR3: CASSEVYTDTQYF; DNA: TGTGCCAGCAGTGAAGTCTACACAGATACGCAGTATTTT
V: TRBV20-1; D: TRBD1; J: TRBJ2-5; size: few; CDR3: CSVMMGQQETQYF; DNA: TGCAGTGTCATGATGGGACAGCAAGAGACCCAGTACTTC
V: TRBV15; D: .; J: TRBJ2-5; size: .; CDR3: CATSRDTRRQETQYF; DNA: TGTGCCACCAGCAGAGACACGAGACGACAAGAGACCCAGTACTTC
V: TRBV3-1; D: .; J: TRBJ1-5; size: few; CDR3: CASGPGHRNQPQHF; DNA: TGTGCCAGCGGACCGGGACACCGCAATCAGCCCCAGCATTTT
V: TRBV20-1; D: .; J: TRBJ2-5; size: .; CDR3: CSARDVATVQETQYF; DNA: TGCAGTGCTAGAGATGTAGCTACAGTCCAAGAGACCCAGTACTTC
V: TRBV15; D: TRBD1; J: TRBJ1-1; size: .; CDR3: CATIPREGATTEAFF; DNA: TGTGCCACCATCCCGAGGGAGGGGGCGACTACTGAAGCTTTCTTT
V: TRBV19; D: TRBD1; J: TRBJ2-3; size: once; CDR3: CASRTGTGHTDTQYF; DNA: TGTGCCAGTAGAACCGGGACAGGACACACAGATACGCAGTATTTT
V: TRBV11-2; D: TRBD1; J: TRBJ2-5; size: .; CDR3: CASSPPTGRETQYF; DNA: TGTGCCAGCAGCCCCCCGACAGGGAGAGAGACCCAGTACTTC
V: TRBV4-2; D: .; J: TRBJ2-7; size: .; CDR3: CASSQDIKGPYEQYF; DNA: TGTGCCAGCAGCCAAGATATAAAAGGGCCCTACGAGCAGTACTTC
V: TRBV11-2; D: .; J: TRBJ1-1; size: .; CDR3: CATIGARRQTEAFF; DNA: TGTGCCACCATAGGGGCGCGACGACAAACTGAAGCTTTCTTT
V: TRBV12-3/TRBV12-4; D: TRBD2; J: TRBJ2-5; size: few; CDR3: CASSLVLAGETQYF; DNA: TGTGCCAGCAGTTTGGTACTAGCGGGAGAGACCCAGTACTTC
V: TRBV7-3; D: .; J: TRBJ1-2; size: few; CDR3: CASSPYSTVAFLKDGYTF; DNA: TGTGCCAGCAGCCCCTACTCGACAGTAGCATTCTTAAAGGATGGCTACACCTTC
V: TRBV6-1; D: .; J: TRBJ2-1; size: few; CDR3: CASSVISGSYNEQFF; DNA: TGTGCCAGCAGTGTAATTAGCGGTTCCTACAATGAGCAGTTCTTC
V: TRBV10-3; D: .; J: TRBJ1-6; size: few; CDR3: CAIRPNSGLASPLHF; DNA: TGTGCCATCAGACCTAATAGCGGGTTGGCCTCACCCCTCCACTTT
V: TRBV4-1; D: TRBD1; J: TRBJ1-5; size: .; CDR3: CASSQAGTGGYQPQHF; DNA: TGCGCCAGCAGCCAAGCCGGGACAGGGGGATATCAGCCCCAGCATTTT
V: TRBV20-1; D: .; J: TRBJ1-1; size: .; CDR3: CSANRLPQAGPEAFF; DNA: TGCAGTGCTAATCGTCTGCCGCAGGCCGGACCTGAAGCTTTCTTT
V: TRBV5-4; D: .; J: TRBJ1-1; size: few; CDR3: CASRPPENTEAFF; DNA: TGTGCCAGCAGGCCCCCCGAAAACACTGAAGCTTTCTTT
V: TRBV5-1; D: .; J: TRBJ2-2; size: few; CDR3: CASSLSGRANTGELFF; DNA: TGCGCCAGCAGCTTGTCGGGTCGGGCGAACACCGGGGAGCTGTTTTTT
V: TRBV6-5; D: TRBD1; J: TRBJ1-2; size: .; CDR3: CASSSPDREPGYTF; DNA: TGTGCCAGCAGTTCACCGGACAGGGAACCCGGCTACACCTTC
V: TRBV4-3; D: TRBD1; J: TRBJ1-2; size: .; CDR3: CASSQGLGRTGTAIDGYTF; DNA: TGCGCCAGCAGCCAAGGTTTGGGCCGTACCGGGACAGCCATCGATGGCTACACCTTC
V: TRBV15; D: .; J: TRBJ2-3; size: .; CDR3: CATSRVLADTQYF; DNA: TGTGCCACCAGCAGAGTACTAGCCGATACGCAGTATTTT
V: TRBV6-5; D: .; J: TRBJ2-3; size: .; CDR3: CASSYSDTPDTQYF; DNA: TGTGCCAGCAGTTACTCGGACACCCCAGATACGCAGTATTTT
V: TRBV29-1; D: TRBD2; J: TRBJ2-1; size: .; CDR3: CSVEGKTSGGGSSYNEQFF; DNA: TGCAGCGTTGAGGGAAAGACTAGCGGGGGGGGTAGCTCCTACAATGAGCAGTTCTTC
V: TRBV20-1; D: TRBD1; J: TRBJ2-2; size: .; CDR3: CSATDRGPGELFF; DNA: TGCAGTGCTACCGACAGGGGACCCGGGGAGCTGTTTTTT
V: TRBV12-3/TRBV12-4; D: .; J: TRBJ1-6; size: few; CDR3: CASSFATGSSYNSPLHF; DNA: TGTGCCAGCAGTTTCGCGACCGGAAGCTCCTATAATTCACCCCTCCACTTT
V: TRBV20-1; D: .; J: TRBJ2-1; size: .; CDR3: CSAIGGTYNEQFF; DNA: TGCAGTGCCATCGGGGGCACCTACAATGAGCAGTTCTTC
V: TRBV4-1; D: .; J: TRBJ1-2; size: .; CDR3: CASSQASVRPNYGYTF; DNA: TGCGCCAGCAGCCAGGCCTCGGTCAGACCTAACTATGGCTACACCTTC
V: TRBV11-2; D: .; J: TRBJ2-7; size: .; CDR3: CASSLGPAQAYEQYF; DNA: TGTGCCAGCAGCTTAGGACCGGCACAGGCTTACGAGCAGTACTTC
V: TRBV6-1; D: .; J: TRBJ2-1; size: .; CDR3: CASRKDYRYNEQFF; DNA: TGTGCCAGCAGAAAAGACTACAGGTACAATGAGCAGTTCTTC
V: TRBV6-1; D: TRBD2; J: TRBJ2-1; size: .; CDR3: CASSDGTSPNEQFF; DNA: TGTGCCAGCAGTGATGGGACTAGCCCCAATGAGCAGTTCTTC
V: TRBV7-2; D: .; J: TRBJ2-7; size: many; CDR3: CASSPPLQGYEQYF; DNA: TGTGCCAGCAGCCCTCCCCTACAGGGATACGAGCAGTACTTC
V: TRBV5-1; D: .; J: TRBJ2-5; size: .; CDR3: CASSHLERVQETQYF; DNA: TGCGCCAGCAGCCACCTTGAGAGGGTCCAAGAGACCCAGTACTTC
V: TRBV6-1; D: .; J: TRBJ2-3; size: .; CDR3: CASSEEGSDTQYF; DNA: TGTGCCAGCAGTGAAGAGGGTTCAGATACGCAGTATTTT
V: TRBV20-1; D: TRBD1; J: TRBJ2-7; size: few; CDR3: CSASAGTESSSYEQYF; DNA: TGCAGTGCTTCTGCCGGGACAGAATCCAGCTCCTACGAGCAGTACTTC